These T cell receptor beta chains were read from a single sample in a study of cytomegalovirus exposure and HLA in healthy donors. TCRdb's copy holds only in-frame clones and misses some; the assay was immunoSEQ multiplex PCR. This sample has about 140,000 clones; approximately 82% occur once, and the top ten carry 1.4% to 1.5%. Sequenced material: PBMCs. All receptors come from a man aged 25-45 years in good health and CMV-seropositive. Both conserved end residues are part of each CDR3. D genes are given only for firm matches. Where a row states a size, it is once, few, many or the class of an expanded clone; other rows omit it.

CDR3 DNA	CDR3 protein	D gene	CDR3 length	V gene	J gene	clone size
TGTGCCAGCAGGGTGACAGGGTTTAGCACAGATACGCAGTATTTT	CASRVTGFSTDTQYF	TRBD1	15	TRBV6-1	TRBJ2-3	-
TGTGCCACCAGCCCCCTAGCACCAGATACGCAGTATTTT	CATSPLAPDTQYF	-	13	TRBV15	TRBJ2-3	-
TGTGCCACCAGCAGAGAAACTAGCGGGAGACTTCCAATGAGTGAGCAGTTCTTC	CATSRETSGRLPMSEQFF	TRBD2	18	TRBV15	TRBJ2-1	-
TGTGCCAGCTCACCAGGACAGGGTGGAACTGGGGCCAACGTCCTGACTTTC	CASSPGQGGTGANVLTF	TRBD1	17	TRBV18	TRBJ2-6	-
TGTGCCAGCAGCTTGGTGGGAGTGATAACAGATACGCAGTATTTT	CASSLVGVITDTQYF	-	15	TRBV7-9	TRBJ2-3	-
TGTGCCAGCAGCTTTAAGACTGACACTGAAGCTTTCTTT	CASSFKTDTEAFF	-	13	TRBV7-2	TRBJ1-1	-
TGTGCTAGTGGTCTACCGGGACAGAATGAAGCTTTCTTT	CASGLPGQNEAFF	TRBD1	13	TRBV12-5	TRBJ1-1	few
TGTGCCAGCACTCCTTACCGGGGGGTGGGGAACACTGAAGCTTTCTTT	CASTPYRGVGNTEAFF	-	16	TRBV11-2	TRBJ1-1	-
TGTGCCATCAGGTCCGGACAGGGGGCGTTGAACACTGAAGCTTTCTTT	CAIRSGQGALNTEAFF	TRBD1	16	TRBV10-3	TRBJ1-1	-
TGTGCCAGCAGCCACTACGCCTACGAGCAGTACTTC	CASSHYAYEQYF	-	12	TRBV11-3	TRBJ2-7	-
TGTGCCAGCAGTTTGTGGGCCCTCAACACTGAAGCTTTCTTT	CASSLWALNTEAFF	-	14	TRBV27	TRBJ1-1	-
TGTGCCAGCTCATCAACTAGCGGGGAAGAGACCCAGTACTTC	CASSSTSGEETQYF	TRBD2	14	TRBV18	TRBJ2-5	-
TGTGCCAGCAGGGACGAAGGGACTAGTCCTCAGTACTTC	CASRDEGTSPQYF	TRBD2	13	TRBV28	TRBJ2-4	-
TGTGCCAGCAGTTCCGCCGGGGAAGGGAACACTGAAGCTTTCTTT	CASSSAGEGNTEAFF	-	15	TRBV28	TRBJ1-1	-